These 26 T cell receptor beta chains share one sample of origin, sequenced in a study of cytomegalovirus exposure and HLA in healthy donors. The PCR made use of 60 Vbeta and 13 Jbeta primers. TCRdb keeps only in-frame clones here, not all; method: immunoSEQ multiplex PCR. Among about 240,000 clones, roughly 85% were seen once, and the ten largest hold roughly 0.26%. The sample was PBMCs. All receptors derive from a girl aged 2-15 years in good health and CMV-seronegative.

CDR3 DNA sequence: TGTGCCAGCAGTGACAGGGGGCAACCCACCTACGAGCAGTACTTC. It encodes CASSDRGQPTYEQYF. The rearrangement uses TRBV6-1 and TRBJ2-7, with 8 bases that match TRBD1. This CDR3 comprises 15 residues. Germline loops: CDR1 MNHNS, CDR2 SASEGT. V trimming: 3 bases; J trimming: 2 bases; junction bases outside the gene matches: 6.

This rearrangement joins TRBV6-5 to TRBJ2-3; 11 bases fit TRBD1. The trim removed 5 bases at V and 5 bases at J, leaving 3 bases unmatched. CDR3 length equals 14 residues. Germline CDR1 MNHEY, CDR2 SVGAGI. In DNA, the CDR3 is TGTGCCAGCAGTCCCGGGACAGGGGGAGATACGCAGTATTTT. Protein sequence: CASSPGTGGDTQYF.

The chain combines TRBV27 with TRBJ2-1, with 9 bases aligning to TRBD2. This CDR3 comprises 16 residues. Germline V gives CDR1 MNHEY, CDR2 SMNVEV (reference sequence). The J segment lost 2 bases and the V segment lost 3 bases, leaving 5 bases of the junction unmatched. The CDR3 region has the DNA TGTGCCAGCAGTTTCGTAGCGGGAGCTACCTACAATGAGCAGTTCTTC. Its translation is CASSFVAGATYNEQFF.

The chain uses TRBV9 and TRBJ1-1; TRBD1 might be the D (6 bases). Germline CDR1 is SGDLS and CDR2 is YYNGEE. Deletions cut 1 base from V and 1 base from J, with 11 bases between. CDR3 length: 15 amino acids. In DNA, the CDR3 is TGTGCCAGCAGCGTAACCCCGACAGGGAACACTGAAGCTTTCTTT. This gives the protein CASSVTPTGNTEAFF.

The chain is built from TRBV2 and TRBJ1-1; 11 nucleotides line up with TRBD1. The J segment lost 2 bases and the V segment lost 8 bases, leaving 7 bases of the junction unmatched. The CDR3 totals 15 residues. Germline loops: CDR1 SNHLY, CDR2 FYNNEI. The CDR3 is CASARDRGDNTEAFF. As DNA, the CDR3 is TGTGCCAGCGCCCGGGACAGGGGGGATAACACTGAAGCTTTCTTT. The full variable domain, in which reference TRBV2 and TRBJ1-1 provide the parts outside the CDR3, is EPEVTQTPSHQVTQMGQEVILRCVPISNHLYFYWYRQILGQKVEFLVSFYNNEISEKSEIFDDQFSVERPDGSNFTLKIRSTKLEDSAMYFCASARDRGDNTEAFFGQGTRLTVV.

As for this clone: An end of the junction differs from the germline gene, which may be a read error. The rearrangement uses TRBV7-9 and TRBJ2-5; 7 positions match TRBD1. CDR1 and CDR2 from the germline V gene are SEHNR and FQNEAQ (reference sequence). This CDR3 is built from 15 residues. CDR3 protein: CSSSLRGPSRETQYF. CDR3 in DNA: TGTTCCAGCAGCTTAAGGGGGCCTAGTCGGGAGACCCAGTACTTC.

The genes are TRBV5-4 and TRBJ1-1; TRBD1 is a possible D gene (5 bases). Germline V gives CDR1 SGHNT, CDR2 YYREEE (reference sequence). The V and J ends lost 3 bases and 0 bases respectively, with 9 bases between them. This CDR3 region has 14 residues. The CDR3, as DNA: TGTGCCAGCAGCTCCAGGGATTTGAACACTGAAGCTTTCTTT. Protein product: CASSSRDLNTEAFF.

This chain joins TRBV7-9 and TRBJ2-1, with D tentatively TRBD1 (6 bases). Per the germline V gene, CDR1 is SEHNR and CDR2 is FQNEAQ (reference sequence). Deletions cut 0 bases from V and 2 bases from J, with 17 bases between. CDR3 size: 18 residues. The DNA for the CDR3 is TGTGCCAGCAGCTTAGCCCCCATGCTTAGACAGGCCTACAATGAGCAGTTCTTC. It specifies CASSLAPMLRQAYNEQFF.

The chain carries TRBV11-3 and TRBJ2-7; no clear D gene. Germline assignment: CDR1 SGHNT and CDR2 YENEEA. The V gene lost 2 bases and the J gene lost 6 bases, with 11 bases spanning the gap. The CDR3 covers 13 residues. The CDR3 DNA follows: TGTGCCAGCAGCTTAAACAACCCCGCCGAGCAGTACTTC. It codes for CASSLNNPAEQYF.

The chain couples TRBV5-4 to TRBJ2-5; the match to TRBD2 covers 15 bases. CDR1 is SGHNT and CDR2 is YYREEE in the germline V gene (reference sequence). V gave up 4 bases and J gave up 5 bases; unmatched junction bases: 6. The CDR3 covers 16 residues. CDR3: CASSPGLAGGLETQYF. Written as DNA, the CDR3 is TGTGCCAGCAGCCCGGGACTAGCGGGGGGATTGGAGACCCAGTACTTC. The variable domain in full, with the rest retrieved from reference TRBV5-4 and TRBJ2-5, is ETGVTQSPTHLIKTRGQQVTLRCSSQSGHNTVSWYQQALGQGPQFIFQYYREEENGRGNFPPRFSGLQFPNYSSELNVNALELDDSALYLCASSPGLAGGLETQYFGPGTRLLVL.

About this clone: The same CDR3 can be traced to other DNA sequences in this sample. The rearrangement uses TRBV5-1 and TRBJ1-4, with D possibly TRBD1 on 5 matching bases. Germline V gene lookup returns CDR1 SGHRS and CDR2 YFSETQ. The CDR3 is made up of 14 amino acids. Trimming pared 4 bases from V and 7 bases from J, leaving 14 bases between. CDR3 nucleotide sequence: TGCGCCAGCAGCAGCGGGACGGAGGGTGAAAAACTGTTTTTT. This gives the protein CASSSGTEGEKLFF.

The chain combines TRBV7-2 with TRBJ2-7; 8 bases are a match to TRBD2. The J segment lost 3 bases and the V segment lost 1 base, leaving 2 bases of the junction unmatched. The CDR3 runs 14 residues. Germline V CDR1 and CDR2: SGHTA, FQGNSA. This chain's CDR3 is CASSLGSGSYEQYF. The CDR3 DNA reads as TGTGCCAGCAGCTTAGGGAGCGGGAGCTACGAGCAGTACTTC.

This clone is a singleton in its sample. Other DNA sequences in this sample translate to the same CDR3. The chain recombines TRBV19 with TRBJ2-5, with 8 bases aligning to TRBD1. This CDR3 comprises 15 residues. Germline V gives CDR1 LNHDA, CDR2 SQIVND (reference sequence). V shed 1 base and J 4 bases; nucleotides not matched to a gene: 5. The CDR3 nucleotides read TGTGCCAGTAGTATAGGTCAGGGGGCCAGAGAGACCCAGTACTTC. Protein: CASSIGQGARETQYF.

The chain has TRBV5-6 and TRBJ1-5, with D hard to call. CDR1 and CDR2 (germline): SGHDT, YYEEEE. The CDR3 is made up of 15 amino acids. Trimming shortened V by 0 bases and J by 2 bases, and 9 bases separated the two germline ends. CDR3 sequence (DNA): TGTGCCAGCAGCTTGGGGCCTTTGGGCAATCAGCCCCAGCATTTT. It codes for CASSLGPLGNQPQHF.

The chain is built from TRBV5-1 and TRBJ2-1; 13 nucleotides line up with TRBD2. V lost 5 bases and J lost 7; bases outside the gene matches: 9. CDR3 length equals 16 residues. Germline V gene lookup returns CDR1 SGHRS and CDR2 YFSETQ. CDR3 nucleotides: TGCGCCAGCAGTCCTCCGGGACTAGCGGGATTGAATGAGCAGTTCTTC. It specifies CASSPPGLAGLNEQFF.

V is TRBV9 and J is TRBJ1-2, with TRBD1 as a possible D gene (6 bases). V was trimmed by 3 bases and J by 0 bases, leaving 6 bases between them. The germline V gene encodes CDR1 SGDLS and CDR2 YYNGEE. The CDR3 is 13 residues long. The CDR3 DNA follows: TGTGCCAGCAGCGCAGGGGCTAACTATGGCTACACCTTC. Translation gives CASSAGANYGYTF.

V gene TRBV18 combines with J gene TRBJ1-5; D call uncertain. V dropped 1 base and J dropped 3 bases, with 10 bases sitting between them. This CDR3 spans 15 amino acids. The germline gives CDR1 KGHSH, CDR2 LQKENI. This chain's CDR3 is CASSPQDGLNQPQHF. CDR3 DNA: TGTGCCAGCTCACCACAGGACGGACTCAATCAGCCCCAGCATTTT. The whole variable domain, remainder taken from reference TRBV18 and TRBJ1-5, is NAGVMQNPRHLVRRRGQEARLRCSPMKGHSHVYWYRQLPEEGLKFMVYLQKENIIDESGMPKERFSAEFPKEGPSILRIQQVVRGDSAAYFCASSPQDGLNQPQHFGDGTRLSIL.

This chain links TRBV7-2 with TRBJ2-1; 16 bases map to TRBD2. CDR3 size: 16 residues. J was trimmed by 7 bases and V by 3 bases; bases with no gene match: 3. Germline CDR1 SGHTA, CDR2 FQGNSA. CDR3 amino acids: CASSLGLAGGLNEQFF. CDR3 nucleotides: TGTGCCAGCAGCTTGGGACTAGCGGGGGGGCTTAATGAGCAGTTCTTC. Looking up the rest from reference TRBV7-2 and TRBJ2-1 gives the full variable domain: GAGVSQSPSNKVTEKGKDVELRCDPISGHTALYWYRQSLGQGLEFLIYFQGNSAPDKSGLPSDRFSAERTGGSVSTLTIQRTQQEDSAVYLCASSLGLAGGLNEQFFGPGTRLTVL.

The chain recombines TRBV7-9 with TRBJ1-2, with D perhaps TRBD1 (5 bases). V was cut by 6 bases and J by 5 bases, with 13 bases left in between. CDR3 length equals 13 residues. Germline loops: CDR1 SEHNR, CDR2 FQNEAQ (reference sequence). CDR3 sequence: CASRAPTAYGYTF. In DNA, the CDR3 is TGTGCCAGCAGAGCCCCGACAGCTTATGGCTACACCTTC.

The chain's CDR3 is CASSDGTGINYGYTF. The CDR3 DNA sequence: TGTGCCAGCAGTGATGGGACAGGGATTAACTATGGCTACACCTTC. The chain uses TRBV2 and TRBJ1-2; 9 bases are shared with TRBD1. The CDR3 sequence is 15 residues long. Germline CDR1 reads SNHLY; CDR2 reads FYNNEI. J gave up 1 base and V 3 bases, and 3 bases lay outside the gene matches.

The chain carries TRBV6-4 and TRBJ2-5; D gene ambiguous. From germline, CDR1 is MRHNA and CDR2 SNTAGT. V lost 0 bases to trimming and J lost 2 bases, with 13 bases between them. The CDR3 runs to 16 residues. CDR3 loop: CASSDSSIVLQETQYF. DNA for the CDR3: TGTGCCAGCAGTGACTCGAGTATAGTTCTACAAGAGACCCAGTACTTC.

The chain combines TRBV6-1 with TRBJ1-2; 8 bases agree with TRBD1. V shed 6 bases, J shed 3 bases, and the junction held 6 bases outside the gene matches. The CDR3 length is 14 residues. Germline V gene lookup returns CDR1 MNHNS and CDR2 SASEGT. In nucleotides, the CDR3 is TGTGCCAGCAGCCCGGGACAGGCCTACTATGGCTACACCTTC. This translates into CASSPGQAYYGYTF.

The chain employs TRBV4-1 and TRBJ2-5, with 7 bases matching TRBD2. CDR1 MGHRA and CDR2 YSYEKL come from the germline V gene. The junction had 10 bases not matched to a gene; V was cut back by 1 base and J by 5 bases. There are 16 residues in the CDR3. In DNA form, the CDR3 reads TGCGCCAGCAGCCAAGGGTATAGAGGGGAGGGGGAGACCCAGTACTTC. This gives the protein CASSQGYRGEGETQYF.

V usage is TRBV19 and J usage is TRBJ2-7, with a possible D match to TRBD1 (6 bases). Germline CDR1 is LNHDA and CDR2 is SQIVND (reference sequence). V was clipped by 1 base and J by 0 bases, with 10 bases between them. The CDR3 has 15 residues. CDR3 protein: CASSIGQVSSYEQYF. The CDR3 coding sequence is TGTGCCAGTAGTATAGGACAGGTGAGCTCCTACGAGCAGTACTTC.

The rearrangement links TRBV2 to TRBJ1-2, with TRBD1 identical over 9 bases. Germline loops: CDR1 SNHLY, CDR2 FYNNEI. The ends lost 9 bases at V and 0 bases at J; junction bases unmatched: 11. The CDR3 length is 16 residues. This chain's CDR3 is CARVTGGSGANYGYTF. In nucleotides, the CDR3 is TGTGCCAGGGTTACAGGGGGCAGTGGGGCTAACTATGGCTACACCTTC.

The chain employs TRBV5-1 and TRBJ2-2, with TRBD1 matching over 7 bases. Germline lookup yields CDR1 SGHRS and CDR2 YFSETQ. The CDR3 sequence is 17 residues long. V lost 1 base to trimming and J lost 2 bases; unmatched junction nucleotides: 8. CDR3 coding DNA: TGCGCCAGCAGCTTGACTACAGGGGTCTTAAACACCGGGGAGCTGTTTTTT. It yields the protein CASSLTTGVLNTGELFF. The complete variable domain, with remaining parts taken from reference TRBV5-1 and TRBJ2-2, reads KAGVTQTPRYLIKTRGQQVTLSCSPISGHRSVSWYQQTPGQGLQFLFEYFSETQRNKGNFPGRFSGRQFSNSRSEMNVSTLELGDSALYLCASSLTTGVLNTGELFFGEGSRLTVL.